This T cell receptor (beta chain) was captured by sequencing in a study of blood T cells in healthy people across ages. Study at large: Per two T cells, template switching captured roughly one barcoded beta molecule. General study findings and limits: Diversity estimates drawn from one million T cells were deemed underestimates. Changes in expanded clonotypes were possibly confounded, as the CMV status of donors was unknown.

In its sample, this clonotype was seen a few times. Antigen unknown. Extraction yielded at least 6 micrograms of total RNA per sample. Using a J-beta primer mix together with a sample-barcoded 5' primer, a second PCR was run for about 6 to 12 cycles. One entry per CDR3 protein, called by TCRdb with MiXCR from the 5' RACE reads. The sample has hundreds of thousands of distinct CDR3 sequences; about 21% are singletons. Germline V CDR1 and CDR2: KGHDR, SFDVKD. Trimming removed 7 bases at V and 4 bases at J, with 10 bases between. The CDR3 extends over 13 amino acids. The TCR was taken from a man in his sixties or seventies in good health. Sequencing input: blood. V usage is TRBV24-1 and J usage is TRBJ2-1; TRBD1 or TRBD2 may be the D gene (5 bases each). The CDR3 spells CATSRDGYNEQFF. As DNA, the CDR3 is TGTGCCACCAGCCGGGACGGGTACAATGAGCAGTTCTTC.